This entry lists 22 T cell receptor beta chains sequenced from one sample in a study of response to subunit inactivated influenza vaccine. Using its own MiXCR run on the RT-PCR reads, TCRdb lists one record per CDR3 protein. The table lists about 620,000 distinct CDR3 sequences, 11% of them singletons. This sample was shared with a second study, whose subject was T cells expressing NK-cell markers. That study adds: The cDNA for TCR beta came from 5'RACE template switching with UMIs.

The specimen was PBMCs from blood, collected on the day of vaccination. These receptors all stem from a man in his forties or fifties who received an inactivated influenza vaccine.

This clonotype has only one observation. Because the CDR3 is missing its conserved closing phenylalanine or tryptophan, this is likely a read error. This chain connects TRBV5-1 to TRBJ2-1; either TRBD1 or TRBD2 may fit D (6 bases each). Germline CDR1 SGHRS, CDR2 YFSETQ. V was trimmed by 4 bases and J by 0 bases, leaving 17 bases between them. The CDR3 is made up of 17 amino acids. The CDR3 loop is CASSLSGGGSSYNEQFV. CDR3 DNA: TGCGCCAGCAGCCTTTCCGGGGGCGGAAGCTCCTACAATGAGCAGTTCGTC.

This chain connects TRBV4-3 to TRBJ2-7, with D tentatively TRBD1 (5 bases). CDR3 size: 13 residues. V gave up 3 bases and J gave up 3 bases, with 9 bases separating them. CDR1 and CDR2 from the germline V gene are LGHNA and YSLEER. The CDR3 DNA is TGCGCCAGCAGCCAGAAAAGGGGCTACGAGCAGTACTTC. This codes for CASSQKRGYEQYF.

The chain is built from TRBV28 and TRBJ2-5; maybe TRBD2 (5 bases). In germline, CDR1 is MDHEN, CDR2 SYDVKM. The CDR3 covers 14 residues. V lost 3 bases to trimming and J lost 5 bases, with 13 bases between them. The DNA for the CDR3 is TGTGCCAGCAGTTTTGCTAGAGGGTATGAGACCCAGTACTTC. Its translation is CASSFARGYETQYF. The full variable domain, with the rest looked up from reference TRBV28 and TRBJ2-5, is DVKVTQSSRYLVKRTGEKVFLECVQDMDHENMFWYRQDPGLGLRLIYFSYDVKMKEKGDIPEGYSVSREKKERFSLILESASTNQTSMYLCASSFARGYETQYFGPGTRLLVL.

This clonotype was picked up a small number of times. The rearrangement links TRBV6-5 to TRBJ2-5; perhaps TRBD1 as D (6 bases). The length of the CDR3 is 15 residues. Germline CDR1 MNHEY, CDR2 SVGAGI. Trimming pared 7 bases from V and 2 bases from J, leaving 17 bases between. Here the CDR3 reads CASIWDTLLQETQYF. CDR3 DNA: TGTGCCAGCATTTGGGACACTCTTTTGCAAGAGACCCAGTACTTC.

This clonotype was counted only a few times. The rearrangement joins TRBV2 to TRBJ2-5; 11 bases are a match to TRBD2. Trimming removed 11 bases from V and 6 bases from J; junction bases left unmatched: 11. Germline lookup yields CDR1 SNHLY and CDR2 FYNNEI. The CDR3 spans 14 residues. The chain's CDR3 is CASRVAGGTKTQYF. The CDR3, as DNA: TGTGCCTCCAGGGTAGCGGGGGGGACGAAGACCCAGTACTTC.

Ten or more counts support this clonotype. This chain uses TRBV28 with TRBJ2-4; perhaps TRBD2 as D (5 bases). V was trimmed by 5 bases and J by 1 base, leaving 15 bases between them. Germline CDR1 reads MDHEN; CDR2 reads SYDVKM. The CDR3 is 16 residues long. This chain's CDR3 is CASSPTRSVAKNIQYF. The CDR3, as DNA: TGTGCCAGCAGTCCCACTAGATCAGTGGCCAAAAACATTCAGTACTTC.

This clonotype occurred a few times. The chain couples TRBV7-9 to TRBJ1-3; D uncertain. Germline V gene sequence: CDR1 SEHNR, CDR2 FQNEAQ (reference sequence). The CDR3 consists of 12 residues. Trimming took off 5 bases at V and 4 bases at J, with 6 bases between the two ends. The CDR3 coding sequence is TGTGCCAGCAGCAATGAAGGAAACACCATATATTTT. Amino acid sequence: CASSNEGNTIYF. The full variable domain, in which reference TRBV7-9 and TRBJ1-3 provide the parts outside the CDR3, is DTGVSQNPRHKITKRGQNVTFRCDPISEHNRLYWYRQTLGQGPEFLTYFQNEAQLEKSRLLSDRFSAERPKGSFSTLEIQRTEQGDSAMYLCASSNEGNTIYFGEGSWLTVV.

This chain links TRBV7-6 with TRBJ1-1; D not resolved. Germline V gives CDR1 SGHVS, CDR2 FNYEAQ. Trimming took 1 base from V and 0 from J, leaving 6 bases between them. The CDR3 is made up of 14 amino acids. The CDR3 DNA reads as TGTGCCAGCAGCTTAGATCCGTTGAACACTGAAGCTTTCTTT. As protein: CASSLDPLNTEAFF.

The chain joins TRBV5-1 to TRBJ1-2; D may be TRBD1 (5 bases). The length of the CDR3 is 13 residues. Germline values: CDR1 SGHRS, CDR2 YFSETQ. V lost 4 bases to trimming and J lost 6 bases, with 13 bases between them. The CDR3 spells CASSIGQVDGYTF. The CDR3 nucleotides are TGCGCCAGCAGCATAGGACAAGTTGATGGCTACACCTTC.

This clonotype has just one count. This rearrangement joins TRBV5-4 to TRBJ1-6; 11 positions agree with TRBD1. There are 16 residues in the CDR3. After removal of 4 bases from V and 5 bases from J, the junction contained 5 bases not matched to a gene. The germline gives CDR1 SGHNT, CDR2 YYREEE (reference sequence). Written as DNA, the CDR3 is TGTGCCAGCAGCCATGCGGACAGGGGGCATAATTCACCCCTCCACTTT. Translation: CASSHADRGHNSPLHF.

This chain uses TRBV14 with TRBJ2-1; 11 positions match TRBD2. The CDR3 is 17 residues long. J gave up 1 base and V 4 bases, and 6 bases lay outside the gene matches. Germline-derived CDR1 and CDR2 are SGHDN and FVKESK. The CDR3 DNA sequence: TGTGCCAGCAGCCGACCGGGACTAGCGGATTCCTACAATGAGCAGTTCTTC. Its protein product is CASSRPGLADSYNEQFF.

CDR3 bases: TGTGCCACCAGTGGACTAGCGGATAATTACAATGAGCAGTTCTTC. As protein: CATSGLADNYNEQFF. V is TRBV24-1 and J is TRBJ2-1; 9 nucleotides match TRBD2. The J segment lost 4 bases and the V segment lost 5 bases, leaving 5 bases of the junction unmatched. CDR3 length: 15 residues. Germline V gene data show CDR1 as KGHDR and CDR2 as SFDVKD.

The V gene is TRBV6-1, the J gene TRBJ2-3; weak D call: TRBD1 (6 bases). Germline V CDR1 and CDR2: MNHNS, SASEGT. V lost 3 bases and J lost 4, with 17 bases in between. There are 16 residues in the CDR3. CDR3 DNA: TGTGCCAGCAGTGAGAGAACTACAGGGTTTGCAGATACGCAGTATTTT. It translates to CASSERTTGFADTQYF.

There are a few counts of this clonotype. This chain's CDR3 is CASSPSGLAGVTQYF. CDR3 nucleotide sequence: TGTGCCAGCAGCCCATCGGGACTAGCGGGAGTTACGCAGTATTTT. The V and J genes are TRBV3-1 and TRBJ2-3; 14 bases map to TRBD2. The CDR3 spans 15 residues. V shed 4 bases, J shed 8 bases, and the junction held 5 bases outside the gene matches. Germline V lookup: CDR1 LGHDT, CDR2 YNNKEL (reference sequence).

The CDR3: CASSRTGGGETQYF. In DNA, the CDR3 is TGTGCCAGCAGCCGGACAGGGGGCGGAGAGACCCAGTACTTC. The chain recombines TRBV27 with TRBJ2-5; 11 bases line up with TRBD1. Germline loops: CDR1 MNHEY, CDR2 SMNVEV (reference sequence). The CDR3 is 14 amino acids. Trimming took 6 bases from V and 4 from J; bases not matched to a gene: 4.

This clonotype has only a few counts. J is TRBJ2-5 and V is TRBV9; TRBD1 or TRBD2 may be the D gene (5 bases each). The germline V gene has CDR1 SGDLS and CDR2 YYNGEE. This CDR3 has 13 amino acids. V was cut by 3 bases and J by 5 bases, with 11 bases left in between. The DNA for the CDR3 is TGTGCCAGCAGCGGTCTGTGGGGGGAGACCCAGTACTTC. This codes for CASSGLWGETQYF.

This clonotype appeared a few times. This chain connects TRBV6-2 or TRBV6-3 to TRBJ2-1, with D unclear. V lost 6 bases to trimming and J lost 1 base, with 13 bases between them. Germline assignment: CDR1 MNHEY and CDR2 SVGEGT. This CDR3 region has 15 residues. CDR3 DNA sequence: TGTGCCAGCAGAAATTGGGTGGCGTCCTACAATGAGCAGTTCTTC. Translation gives CASRNWVASYNEQFF.

This clonotype was counted at least ten times. This rearrangement joins TRBV2 to TRBJ2-2; D may correspond to TRBD1 or TRBD2 (5 bases each). The V end lost 7 bases, the J end lost 2 bases, and 8 bases lay between the germline ends. This CDR3 is built from 13 residues. Germline-derived CDR1 and CDR2 are SNHLY and FYNNEI. CDR3 nucleotide sequence: TGTGCCAGCATGGGGGTCAACACCGGGGAGCTGTTTTTT. This gives the protein CASMGVNTGELFF. Full variable domain (remainder filled in from reference TRBV2 and TRBJ2-2): EPEVTQTPSHQVTQMGQEVILRCVPISNHLYFYWYRQILGQKVEFLVSFYNNEISEKSEIFDDQFSVERPDGSNFTLKIRSTKLEDSAMYFCASMGVNTGELFFGEGSRLTVL.

This clonotype was found a few times. The chain carries TRBV29-1 and TRBJ1-1; 7 bases line up with TRBD1. V was clipped by 1 base and J by 2 bases; unmatched bases: 4. The CDR3 has 14 amino acids. Germline loops: CDR1 SQVTM, CDR2 ANQGSEA. The CDR3 DNA reads TGCAGCGTTGAAGGGGGACAGTTCAACACTGAAGCTTTCTTT. Translated: CSVEGGQFNTEAFF. The full variable domain, in which reference TRBV29-1 and TRBJ1-1 provide the parts outside the CDR3, is SAVISQKPSRDICQRGTSLTIQCQVDSQVTMMFWYRQQPGQSLTLIATANQGSEATYESGFVIDKFPISRPNLTFSTLTVSNMSPEDSSIYLCSVEGGQFNTEAFFGQGTRLTVV.

This sequence joins TRBV11-3 and TRBJ2-1; 11 nucleotides line up with TRBD1. The CDR3 has 14 residues. Germline V gene sequence: CDR1 SGHNT, CDR2 YENEEA. Trimming cost V 4 bases and J 8 bases; bases outside gene matches: 4. CDR3 amino acids: CASSWTGGGHEQFF. The DNA of the CDR3 is TGTGCCAGCAGCTGGACAGGGGGCGGCCATGAGCAGTTCTTC.

The genes are TRBV27 and TRBJ2-1; 15 nucleotides agree with TRBD2. CDR3 size: 18 residues. Trimming took 6 bases from V and 7 from J; bases not matched to a gene: 13. Germline CDR1 MNHEY, CDR2 SMNVEV (reference sequence). DNA of the CDR3: TGTGCCAGCAGGGGACTAGCGGGAGGTATACCCTGGGGGAATGAGCAGTTCTTC. Protein product: CASRGLAGGIPWGNEQFF.

This clonotype was counted between two and nine times. The rearrangement joins TRBV29-1 to TRBJ2-7; D is unresolved. The CDR3 extends over 12 amino acids. V lost 6 bases and J 2 bases, leaving 11 bases between the germline ends. Germline loops: CDR1 SQVTM, CDR2 ANQGSEA. CDR3 region: CSVRATAYEQYF. The CDR3 DNA is TGCAGCGTCCGGGCTACGGCCTACGAGCAGTACTTC.